This TCR beta chain derives from a study of T cell responses to AZD1222 COVID-19 vaccine. TCRdb's copy holds only in-frame clones and misses some; the assay was immunoSEQ multiplex PCR. Of more than 150,000 clones listed, about nine tenths are singletons. The CDR3 totals 16 residues. The V gene's germline CDR1 is SGHVS and CDR2 FQNEAQ. Trimming stripped 0 bases from V and 0 bases from J, with 9 bases between. The sample in question was peripheral blood, obtained on day 0 of AZD1222 vaccination. The origin of this receptor is an adult in good health. This sequence joins TRBV7-8 and TRBJ2-4, with unresolved D. For the CDR3, the DNA is TGTGCCAGCAGCTTAGCGCAGGAGTTAGCCAAAAACATTCAGTACTTC. Translated, it gives CASSLAQELAKNIQYF.